The T cell receptor (beta chain) under discussion was sequenced for a study of T cell responses to AZD1222 COVID-19 vaccine. Study overall: Doses given second, at about 4 or about 12 weeks, were pooled.

Study-wide results and caveats: Just six AZD1222 recipients tested seropositive at baseline.

CDR3 size: 17 residues. V lost 0 bases, J lost 7 bases, and 9 bases stayed unmatched. CDR1 LGHDT and CDR2 YNNKEL come from the germline V gene (reference sequence). TCRdb's copy holds only in-frame clones and misses some; the assay was immunoSEQ multiplex PCR. Among 100,000 to 150,000 clones listed, over 70% were seen once. Notes on this clone: No antigen is known for it.

This sequence joins TRBV3-1 (or the pseudogene TRBV3-2) and TRBJ2-1, with TRBD2 identical over 10 bases. This TCR derives from an adult in good health. Sequencing was performed on peripheral blood, taken on day 0 of AZD1222 vaccination. CDR3 nucleotide sequence: TGTGCCAGCAGCCAAGATTGGGGGCTAGCGGGAGTAAATGAGCAGTTCTTC. Its translation is CASSQDWGLAGVNEQFF.